This passage covers 10 T cell receptor beta chains from one sample sequenced in a study of blood T cell repertoires in COVID-19. The method was immunoSEQ multiplex PCR; TCRdb's version includes in-frame clones alone and lacks a portion of them. Among more than 90,000 clones listed, roughly 80% were seen once. The sequenced sample was peripheral blood. The receptors stem from an elderly man with acute or convalescent COVID-19.

V gene TRBV15 combines with J gene TRBJ2-7; tentatively, D is TRBD2 (6 bases). The CDR3 totals 14 residues. Per germline, CDR1 LNHNV and CDR2 YYDKDF (reference sequence). The ends were cut back, 0 bases at V and 6 bases at J, with 12 bases in the middle. In DNA form, the CDR3 reads TGTGCCACCAGCAGAGATCTCGGAGGGCCCGAGCAGTACTTC. Translation: CATSRDLGGPEQYF.

This sequence joins TRBV6-6 and TRBJ1-5; D uncertain. Germline V gene data show CDR1 as MNHNY and CDR2 as SVGAGI (reference sequence). With 6 bases removed from V and 0 bases from J, the gap between germline ends came to 12 bases. The CDR3 length is 15 residues. The CDR3 region has the DNA TGTGCCAGCAGATATGACACTTATAGCAATCAGCCCCAGCATTTT. Its translation is CASRYDTYSNQPQHF.

This clone came up once. The chain combines TRBV3-1 (or the pseudogene TRBV3-2) with TRBJ1-5; TRBD1 matches 7 bases. The CDR3 totals 14 residues. The V gene end was trimmed by 6 bases and the J gene end by 4 bases; junction bases not matched to a gene: 6. Germline V CDR1 and CDR2: LGHDT, YNNKEL (reference sequence). DNA for the CDR3: TGTGCCAGCAGTCCCGGGACAGATAATCAGCCCCAGCATTTT. This gives the protein CASSPGTDNQPQHF.

The V gene is TRBV28, the J gene TRBJ1-5, with 7 bases fitting TRBD1. The CDR3 totals 17 residues. Germline-derived CDR1 and CDR2 are MDHEN and SYDVKM. The trim removed 1 base at V and 2 bases at J, leaving 8 bases unmatched. DNA for the CDR3: TGTGCCAGCAGTTTATCGACAGGGCTGGGTGGCAATCAGCCCCAGCATTTT. As protein: CASSLSTGLGGNQPQHF.

This sequence joins TRBV9 and TRBJ1-1; 9 nucleotides agree with TRBD1. The V and J ends lost 0 bases and 1 base, in that order; junction bases with no gene match: 4. The CDR3 extends over 16 amino acids. The germline CDR1 and CDR2 sequences are SGDLS and YYNGEE. The CDR3 bases are TGTGCCAGCAGCGTAGATCCGGGACAGGGGAACACTGAAGCTTTCTTT. Its translation is CASSVDPGQGNTEAFF. The full variable domain, its missing parts supplied by reference TRBV9 and TRBJ1-1, is DSGVTQTPKHLITATGQRVTLRCSPRSGDLSVYWYQQSLDQGLQFLIQYYNGEERAKGNILERFSAQQFPDLHSELNLSSLELGDSALYFCASSVDPGQGNTEAFFGQGTRLTVV.

The chain employs TRBV4-1 and TRBJ2-7, with 9 bases that match TRBD1. V lost 3 bases and J lost 7; bases outside the gene matches: 7. CDR1 and CDR2 from the germline V gene are MGHRA and YSYEKL. This CDR3 is 14 amino acids long. This CDR3 reads CASSQRTGVREQYF. CDR3 DNA sequence: TGCGCCAGCAGCCAGAGGACAGGGGTTCGGGAGCAGTACTTC.

As DNA, the CDR3 is TGTGCCAGCAGCGGGGTGAGGGTCAATGTCTACGAGCAGTACTTC. It translates to CASSGVRVNVYEQYF. V gene TRBV28 combines with J gene TRBJ2-7; perhaps TRBD2 as D (5 bases). CDR3 length: 15 residues. V lost 6 bases and J lost 3, with 18 bases in between. In germline, CDR1 is MDHEN, CDR2 SYDVKM.

The chain combines TRBV24-1 with TRBJ1-5; no definite D call. Germline V gene data show CDR1 as KGHDR and CDR2 as SFDVKD. The CDR3 sequence is 15 residues long. V was shortened by 5 bases and J by 4 bases, with 14 bases between the two germline ends. The CDR3 bases are TGTGCCACCAGTGGTACAGATTCTATTAATCAGCCCCAGCATTTT. It codes for CATSGTDSINQPQHF.

The rearrangement joins TRBV20-1 to TRBJ2-7; 9 nucleotides match TRBD1. The CDR3 spans 15 residues. Trimming removed 3 bases from V and 5 bases from J; junction bases left unmatched: 11. Germline values: CDR1 DFQATT, CDR2 SNEGSKA (reference sequence). The CDR3 DNA reads as TGCAGTGCTAGTCAATCCGGGACAGGGTGGCACGAGCAGTACTTC. Its translation: CSASQSGTGWHEQYF.

V gene TRBV30 combines with J gene TRBJ1-1, with D possibly TRBD1 on 5 matching bases. The CDR3 spans 13 residues. Per the germline V gene, CDR1 is GTSNPN and CDR2 is SVGIG (reference sequence). Trimming took off 7 bases at V and 2 bases at J, with 14 bases between the two ends. CDR3 in DNA: TGTGCCTTCCGCGGGGGTGTCAACACTGAAGCTTTCTTT. Protein: CAFRGGVNTEAFF.